These 25 T cell receptor beta chains were sequenced from one sample in a study of beta chain features in type 1 diabetes. Sequenced material consisted of expressed TCRB transcripts (all of the isolated RNA was reverse transcribed). The repertoire was sequenced with immunoSEQ multiplex PCR; TCRdb's copy has only in-frame clones and lacks some. This sample has fewer than 900,000 clones; roughly 15% occur once, and the top ten carry 0.02% to 0.025%. Sequencing input: naive CD4+ T cells from blood. The receptors were sampled from a woman younger than 30 in good health.

This clone was picked up a small number of times. The chain recombines TRBV2 with TRBJ2-1, with D perhaps being TRBD1 or TRBD2 (5 bases each). This CDR3 has 14 residues. The V gene's germline CDR1 is SNHLY and CDR2 FYNNEI. Trimming cost V 7 bases and J 2 bases, with 12 bases left between them. CDR3 region: CASTSPGPYNEQFF. The CDR3 nucleotides are TGTGCCAGCACCTCCCCGGGACCCTACAATGAGCAGTTCTTC.

The CDR3 loop is CASSRQGANTGELFF. CDR3 DNA sequence: TGTGCCAGCAGTCGACAGGGGGCTAACACCGGGGAGCTGTTTTTT. V and J are TRBV7-3 and TRBJ2-2, with TRBD1 identical over 10 bases. The ends lost 6 bases at V and 2 bases at J; junction bases unmatched: 3. Germline assignment: CDR1 SGHTA and CDR2 FQGTGA. This CDR3 region has 15 residues.

V and J are TRBV28 and TRBJ1-2; the D gene is possibly TRBD1 (6 bases). Trimming pared 4 bases from V and 4 bases from J, leaving 16 bases between. The CDR3 has 15 residues. The germline V gene has CDR1 MDHEN and CDR2 SYDVKM. The CDR3 sequence: CASSSSGQNGYGYTF. The CDR3 DNA reads TGTGCCAGCAGTTCGTCCGGACAGAATGGCTATGGCTACACCTTC.

The CDR3 DNA is TGTGCCAGCAGTCCTCCCCAGGGACAACCCTACGAGCAGTACTTC. Protein: CASSPPQGQPYEQYF. V usage is TRBV28 and J usage is TRBJ2-7; maybe TRBD1 (6 bases). The ends were cut back, 5 bases at V and 2 bases at J, with 16 bases in the middle. This CDR3 has 15 amino acids. Germline V gives CDR1 MDHEN, CDR2 SYDVKM. The full variable domain, its missing parts supplied by reference TRBV28 and TRBJ2-7, is DVKVTQSSRYLVKRTGEKVFLECVQDMDHENMFWYRQDPGLGLRLIYFSYDVKMKEKGDIPEGYSVSREKKERFSLILESASTNQTSMYLCASSPPQGQPYEQYFGPGTRLTVT.

In its sample, this clone was seen a few times. The V call is TRBV2, the J call TRBJ2-7, with a weak D call TRBD1 (5 bases). The germline V gene has CDR1 SNHLY and CDR2 FYNNEI. The CDR3 contains 14 residues. V lost 0 bases to trimming and J lost 4 bases, with 10 bases between them. The CDR3 reads CASSEARQNYEQYF. Written as DNA, the CDR3 is TGTGCCAGCAGTGAAGCAAGACAGAATTACGAGCAGTACTTC.

The V call is TRBV2, the J call TRBJ2-1; D possibly corresponds to TRBD2 (5 bases). CDR3 size: 14 residues. The V end was cut by 6 bases, the J end by 7 bases, with 16 bases between. The germline CDR1 and CDR2 sequences are SNHLY and FYNNEI. Written as DNA, the CDR3 is TGTGCCAGCAGCCCCTCGGACTGGAAGAATGAGCAGTTCTTC. It is translated as CASSPSDWKNEQFF.

The CDR3 region is CASSPYRETEAFF. The CDR3 DNA reads as TGTGCCAGCAGCCCTTACAGGGAGACTGAAGCTTTCTTT. V gene TRBV7-3 combines with J gene TRBJ1-1, with D perhaps matching TRBD1 (6 bases). The CDR3 loop spans 13 amino acids. V lost 5 bases to trimming and J lost 5 bases, with 12 bases between them. Germline CDR1 is SGHTA and CDR2 is FQGTGA.

A few counts support this clone. The chain uses TRBV14 and TRBJ2-7, with a possible D match to TRBD1 (6 bases). The CDR3 has 13 residues. Germline CDR1 SGHDN, CDR2 FVKESK. Trimming took off 1 base at V and 8 bases at J, with 12 bases between the two ends. The CDR3 region has the DNA TGTGCCAGCAGCCAAGCCCACAGGGTACAGCAGTACTTC. It specifies CASSQAHRVQQYF.

This chain joins TRBV6-6 and TRBJ1-3; weak D call: TRBD1 (5 bases). V gave up 6 bases and J gave up 2 bases, with 8 bases separating them. Germline V lookup: CDR1 MNHNY, CDR2 SVGAGI (reference sequence). The CDR3 covers 13 residues. CDR3 residues: CASRRDPGNTIYF. The CDR3 bases are TGTGCCAGCAGGCGGGACCCTGGAAACACCATATATTTT.

The chain uses TRBV7-9 and TRBJ1-1; possible D gene TRBD1, 5 bases. This CDR3 contains 13 residues. Per the germline V gene, CDR1 is SEHNR and CDR2 is FQNEAQ (reference sequence). Trimming removed 5 bases at V and 11 bases at J, with 18 bases between. CDR3 DNA sequence: TGTGCCAGCAGCCAGGGTCGGGGCAGCAGGGCTTTCTTT. Translating it yields CASSQGRGSRAFF.

This clone showed up just a few times. CDR3 DNA: TGTGCCCATCTAAGTGGGGGCACAACCGGGGAGCTGTTTTTT. This translates into CAHLSGGTTGELFF. The rearrangement links TRBV21-1 to TRBJ2-2; the listed D gene, TRBD1, was not tested against the DNA. TRBV21-1 is described as a pseudogene. The CDR3 has 14 amino acids.

The table lists this clone with a few counts. Other nucleotide sequences from this sample produce the same CDR3. The chain links TRBV6-6 to TRBJ2-1; 9 bases map to TRBD1. V lost 5 bases to trimming and J lost 6 bases; unmatched junction nucleotides: 2. This CDR3 spans 13 amino acids. Germline V gene sequence: CDR1 MNHNY, CDR2 SVGAGI (reference sequence). The CDR3 region is CASSRDRANEQFF. CDR3 nucleotide sequence: TGTGCCAGCAGTCGGGACAGGGCCAATGAGCAGTTCTTC.

The rearrangement joins TRBV7-2 to TRBJ2-1; 9 bases map to TRBD2. The germline CDR1 and CDR2 sequences are SGHTA and FQGNSA. This CDR3 has 15 amino acids. The junction had 8 bases not matched to a gene; V was cut back by 5 bases and J by 6 bases. The CDR3 DNA is TGTGCCAGCAGCCCCGGGGGACTAGCAAGCAATGAGCAGTTCTTC. Encoded protein: CASSPGGLASNEQFF.

The table lists this clone with a few counts. CDR3 region: CASSARVEQYF. The CDR3 bases are TGTGCCAGCAGTGCTCGAGTCGAGCAGTACTTC. The chain joins TRBV2 to TRBJ2-7; no reliable D call. Germline values: CDR1 SNHLY, CDR2 FYNNEI. V was pared by 4 bases and J by 6 bases, with 7 bases between. CDR3 length: 11 amino acids. Using reference TRBV2 and TRBJ2-7 for the parts outside the CDR3, the full variable domain is EPEVTQTPSHQVTQMGQEVILRCVPISNHLYFYWYRQILGQKVEFLVSFYNNEISEKSEIFDDQFSVERPDGSNFTLKIRSTKLEDSAMYFCASSARVEQYFGPGTRLTVT.

This clone came up a few times. The V gene is TRBV6-5, the J gene TRBJ2-7, with a possible D match to TRBD2 (5 bases). The germline CDR1 and CDR2 sequences are MNHEY and SVGAGI. V dropped 0 bases and J dropped 5 bases, with 5 bases sitting between them. This CDR3 spans 12 amino acids. CDR3 bases: TGTGCCAGCAGTTACTCGCGGGACGAGCAGTACTTC. Encoded protein: CASSYSRDEQYF.

This chain connects TRBV5-1 to TRBJ1-1; possibly TRBD1 for D (6 bases). V was trimmed by 3 bases and J by 1 base, leaving 10 bases between them. From germline, CDR1 is SGHRS and CDR2 YFSETQ. The CDR3 is 14 residues long. The CDR3 sequence is CASSYGQPNTEAFF. The CDR3, as DNA: TGCGCCAGCAGCTACGGACAGCCGAACACTGAAGCTTTCTTT.

The table lists this clone with a few counts. The chain recombines TRBV18 with TRBJ1-2; D perhaps matches TRBD1 (6 bases). Trimming left V 1 base short and J 4 bases short, with 13 bases between. Germline V gene sequence: CDR1 KGHSH, CDR2 LQKENI. The CDR3 has 15 residues. Here the CDR3 DNA reads TGTGCCAGCTCACCACTGGACAGCGATTCCTATGGCTACACCTTC. Protein product: CASSPLDSDSYGYTF. Full variable domain (missing parts from reference TRBV18 and TRBJ1-2): NAGVMQNPRHLVRRRGQEARLRCSPMKGHSHVYWYRQLPEEGLKFMVYLQKENIIDESGMPKERFSAEFPKEGPSILRIQQVVRGDSAAYFCASSPLDSDSYGYTFGSGTRLTVV.

The chain couples TRBV19 to TRBJ2-1; unclear D gene. Trimming shortened V by 2 bases and J by 9 bases, and 11 bases separated the two germline ends. CDR3 length: 13 residues. Germline V gene data show CDR1 as LNHDA and CDR2 as SQIVND (reference sequence). CDR3 DNA sequence: TGTGCCAGTAGTATAACCCATTTACTTGAGCAGTTCTTC. Its protein is CASSITHLLEQFF. The full variable domain, rest sourced from reference TRBV19 and TRBJ2-1, is DGGITQSPKYLFRKEGQNVTLSCEQNLNHDAMYWYRQDPGQGLRLIYYSQIVNDFQKGDIAEGYSVSREKKESFPLTVTSAQKNPTAFYLCASSITHLLEQFFGPGTRLTVL.

This chain connects TRBV7-9 to TRBJ2-4, with TRBD1 matching over 7 bases. Trimming cost V 4 bases and J 8 bases; bases outside gene matches: 5. The CDR3 has 13 residues. Germline V lookup: CDR1 SEHNR, CDR2 FQNEAQ (reference sequence). Here the CDR3 DNA reads TGTGCCAGCAGCTCACGACAGGGTGACATTCAGTACTTC. Translated, it gives CASSSRQGDIQYF.

The chain joins TRBV9 to TRBJ2-7; the D gene is possibly TRBD2 (5 bases). V was pared by 0 bases and J by 2 bases, with 15 bases between. The CDR3 is 16 residues long. Germline V gene data show CDR1 as SGDLS and CDR2 as YYNGEE. The CDR3 spells CASSVGPLAGTYEQYF. The CDR3 nucleotides are TGTGCCAGCAGCGTAGGACCCCTTGCCGGGACCTACGAGCAGTACTTC.

This clone was seen more than once but under ten times. Other DNA sequences in this specimen translate into the identical CDR3. V and J are TRBV7-2 and TRBJ2-5, with D maybe TRBD1 (6 bases). Germline V lookup: CDR1 SGHTA, CDR2 FQGNSA. V shed 5 bases and J shed 7 bases, with 14 bases lying between them. CDR3 size: 13 residues. This chain's CDR3 is CASSRGGGGTQYF. DNA of the CDR3: TGTGCCAGCAGCCGAGGTGGGGGCGGGACCCAGTACTTC. The whole variable domain, remainder taken from reference TRBV7-2 and TRBJ2-5, is GAGVSQSPSNKVTEKGKDVELRCDPISGHTALYWYRQSLGQGLEFLIYFQGNSAPDKSGLPSDRFSAERTGGSVSTLTIQRTQQEDSAVYLCASSRGGGGTQYFGPGTRLLVL.

V and J are TRBV6-6 and TRBJ2-3; 10 bases line up with TRBD2. Per the germline V gene, CDR1 is MNHNY and CDR2 is SVGAGI (reference sequence). With V trimmed by 5 bases and J by 5 bases, 7 bases remained unmatched. This CDR3 contains 15 residues. CDR3 sequence: CASSPSGRGKDTQYF. The CDR3 coding sequence is TGTGCCAGCAGTCCTAGCGGGAGAGGGAAAGATACGCAGTATTTT.

This clone was seen a few times. In nucleotides, the CDR3 is TGTGCCAGCACGCAGGACGGTGCTCGGGGCTACACCTTC. As protein: CASTQDGARGYTF. V is TRBV7-9 and J is TRBJ1-2, with D unresolved. V gave up 7 bases and J gave up 8 bases, with 17 bases separating them. The CDR3 sequence is 13 residues long. CDR1 is SEHNR and CDR2 is FQNEAQ in the germline V gene (reference sequence).

The CDR3 DNA follows: TGTGCCAGCAGACCCCGGGGTCTTCAGCCCCAGCATTTT. It codes for CASRPRGLQPQHF. The V call is TRBV6-6, the J call TRBJ1-5; D remains ambiguous. V was shortened by 6 bases and J by 6 bases, with 12 bases between the two germline ends. This CDR3 is built from 13 residues. Germline values: CDR1 MNHNY, CDR2 SVGAGI (reference sequence).

CDR3 sequence reads: CASSLLTGAPYEQYF. The CDR3 nucleotides are TGTGCCAGCAGTTTATTAACAGGGGCGCCCTACGAGCAGTACTTC. The gene calls are TRBV27 and TRBJ2-5, with 7 bases matching TRBD1. The DNA end is more similar to TRBJ2-7, so the J call may be wrong. The V gene's germline CDR1 is MNHEY and CDR2 SMNVEV (reference sequence). The CDR3 has 15 residues.